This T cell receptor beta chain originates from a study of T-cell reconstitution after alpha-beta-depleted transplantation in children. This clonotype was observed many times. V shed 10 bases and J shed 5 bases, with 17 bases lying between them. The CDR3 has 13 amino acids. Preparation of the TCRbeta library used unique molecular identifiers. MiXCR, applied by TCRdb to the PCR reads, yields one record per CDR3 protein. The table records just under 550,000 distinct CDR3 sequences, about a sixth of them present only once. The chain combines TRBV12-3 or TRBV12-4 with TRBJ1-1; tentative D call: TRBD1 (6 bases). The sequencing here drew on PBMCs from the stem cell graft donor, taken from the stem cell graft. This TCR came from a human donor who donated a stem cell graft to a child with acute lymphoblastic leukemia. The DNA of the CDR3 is TGTGCCATCTTGAAGGGAGGGGGGACTGAAGCTTTCTTT. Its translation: CAILKGGGTEAFF.